This T cell receptor beta chain appears in the sequencing data of a study of cytomegalovirus exposure and HLA in healthy donors. Study-wide results and caveats: What TCR beta sequences reportedly achieved was accurate prediction of HLA-A and HLA-B alleles in most subjects. The authors later found HLA-associated TCR beta chains more clonally expanded than equally common others. The records held CMV serostatus as the only immune exposure information.

The CDR3 length is 14 residues. Germline CDR1 SGHRS, CDR2 YFSETQ. The V and J ends lost 4 bases and 8 bases, in that order; junction bases with no gene match: 9. When sampled, the donors appeared nominally healthy, though they likely had unrecorded immune exposures. The PCR made use of 60 Vbeta and 13 Jbeta primers. TCRdb keeps only in-frame clones here, not all; method: immunoSEQ multiplex PCR. Of around 150,000 clones in the sample, less than 90% are singletons; the top ten hold 4.1%. On this clone: The antigen remains undetermined.

The sequence derives from a man in his forties or fifties in good health and CMV-seropositive. The sequencing input was PBMCs. V and J are TRBV5-1 and TRBJ2-1; 7 bases align to TRBD1. The CDR3, as DNA: TGCGCCAGCAGCAAAACGGACAGGACGGATGAGCAGTTCTTC. This gives the protein CASSKTDRTDEQFF.